The entry below gives a single TCR beta chain sequence along with its context. This sample is drawn from a study of blood T cell repertoires in COVID-19. Trimming left V 3 bases short and J 1 base short, with 11 bases between. Germline CDR1 reads SGHRS; CDR2 reads YFSETQ. CDR3 length: 14 amino acids. In the original processing: It was from reference gene primer amplification that nucleated cell counts were estimated. Assay used: immunoSEQ multiplex PCR; TCRdb lists only in-frame clones, some missing. Clone size and V and J calls were adopted from that table, with D and trimming inferred from the DNA. The sample holds 150,000 or so clones, around four fifths seen once.

This sequence was found in a woman between 40 and 50 years old with active or convalescent COVID-19. The V and J genes are TRBV5-1 and TRBJ2-7; D uncertain. Sequencing was done on a sample of peripheral blood. This CDR3 is CASSYDTGSYEQYF. The CDR3 DNA sequence: TGCGCCAGCAGCTATGATACTGGTTCCTACGAGCAGTACTTC.